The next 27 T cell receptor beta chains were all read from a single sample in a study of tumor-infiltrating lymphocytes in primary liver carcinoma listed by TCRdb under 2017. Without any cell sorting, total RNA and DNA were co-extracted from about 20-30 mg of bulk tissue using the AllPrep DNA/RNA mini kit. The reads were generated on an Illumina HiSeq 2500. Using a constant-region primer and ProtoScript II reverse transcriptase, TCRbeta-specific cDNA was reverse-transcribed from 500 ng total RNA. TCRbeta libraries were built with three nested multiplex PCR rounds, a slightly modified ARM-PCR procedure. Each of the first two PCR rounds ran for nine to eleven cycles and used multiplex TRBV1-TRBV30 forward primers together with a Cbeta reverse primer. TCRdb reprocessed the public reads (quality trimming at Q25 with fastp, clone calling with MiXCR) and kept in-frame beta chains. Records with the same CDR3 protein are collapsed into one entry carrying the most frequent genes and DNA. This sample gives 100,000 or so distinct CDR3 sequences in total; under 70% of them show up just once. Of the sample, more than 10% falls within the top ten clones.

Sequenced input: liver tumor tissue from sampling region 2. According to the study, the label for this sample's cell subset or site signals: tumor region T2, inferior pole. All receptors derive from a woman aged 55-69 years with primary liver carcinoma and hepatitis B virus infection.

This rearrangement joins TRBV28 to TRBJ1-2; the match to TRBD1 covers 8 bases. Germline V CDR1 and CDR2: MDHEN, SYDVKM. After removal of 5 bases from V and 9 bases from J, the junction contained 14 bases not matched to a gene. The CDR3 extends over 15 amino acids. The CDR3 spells CASSASGQGDYRYTF. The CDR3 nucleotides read TGTGCCAGCAGTGCTTCCGGACAGGGAGATTATCGCTACACCTTC.

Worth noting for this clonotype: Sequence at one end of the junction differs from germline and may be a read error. CDR3 region: CASSWVGLDFSGASVLTF. For the CDR3, the DNA is TGTGCCAGCAGTTGGGTAGGGCTCGACTTTTCTGGGGCCAGCGTCCTGACTTTC. The rearrangement links TRBV7-8 to TRBJ2-6; D might be TRBD1 (5 bases). This CDR3 contains 18 residues. Germline loops: CDR1 SGHVS, CDR2 FQNEAQ.

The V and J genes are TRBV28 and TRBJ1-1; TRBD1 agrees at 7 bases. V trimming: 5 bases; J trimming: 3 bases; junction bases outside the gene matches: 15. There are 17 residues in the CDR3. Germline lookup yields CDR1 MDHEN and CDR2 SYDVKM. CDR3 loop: CASSQKETGKPYTEAFF. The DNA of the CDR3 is TGTGCCAGCAGTCAAAAGGAGACAGGGAAACCTTACACTGAAGCTTTCTTT.

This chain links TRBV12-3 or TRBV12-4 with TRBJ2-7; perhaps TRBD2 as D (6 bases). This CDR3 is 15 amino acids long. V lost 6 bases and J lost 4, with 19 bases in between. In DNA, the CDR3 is TGTGCCAGCAGCCCCAGTGGCGGGAACTCATACGAGCAGTACTTC. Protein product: CASSPSGGNSYEQYF.

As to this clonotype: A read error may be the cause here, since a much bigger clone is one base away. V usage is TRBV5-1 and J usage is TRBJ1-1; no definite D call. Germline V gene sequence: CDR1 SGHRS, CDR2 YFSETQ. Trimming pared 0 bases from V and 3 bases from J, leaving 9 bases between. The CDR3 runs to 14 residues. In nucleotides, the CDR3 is TGCGCCAGCAGCTTGGGGTGGGCCGACACTGAAGCTTTCTTT. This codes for CASSLGWADTEAFF.

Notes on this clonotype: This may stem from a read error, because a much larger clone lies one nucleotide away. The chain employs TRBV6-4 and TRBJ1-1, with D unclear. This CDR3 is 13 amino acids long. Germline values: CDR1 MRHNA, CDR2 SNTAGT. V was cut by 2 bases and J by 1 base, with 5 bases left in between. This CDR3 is CASSDKGNTEAFF. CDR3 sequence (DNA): TGTGCCAGCAGTGACAAGGGGAACACTGAAGCTTTCTTT.

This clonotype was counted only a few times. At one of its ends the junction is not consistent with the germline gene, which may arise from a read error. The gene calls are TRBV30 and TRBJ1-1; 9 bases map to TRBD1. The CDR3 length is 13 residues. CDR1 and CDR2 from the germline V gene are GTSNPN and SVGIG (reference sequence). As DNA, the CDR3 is TGTGCCTGTACACAGGGGGCGTACACTGAAGCTTGCTTT. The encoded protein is CACTQGAYTEACF.

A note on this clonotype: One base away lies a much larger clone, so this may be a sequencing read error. In DNA form, the CDR3 reads TGTGCCAGCAGCCCTAGAAGGACAGCTTCCACTGAAGCTTTCTTT. Protein product: CASSPRRTASTEAFF. This chain links TRBV13 with TRBJ1-1; perhaps TRBD1 as D (6 bases). With 5 bases removed from V and 4 bases from J, the gap between germline ends came to 17 bases. This CDR3 region has 15 residues. Per the germline V gene, CDR1 is PRHDT and CDR2 is FYEKMQ (reference sequence).

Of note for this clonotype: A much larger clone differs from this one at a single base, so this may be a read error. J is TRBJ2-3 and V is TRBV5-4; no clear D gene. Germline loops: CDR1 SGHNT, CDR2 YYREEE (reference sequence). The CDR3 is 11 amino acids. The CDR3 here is CVSSREDTQYF. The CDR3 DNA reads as TGTGTCAGCAGCCGCGAAGATACGCAGTATTTT.

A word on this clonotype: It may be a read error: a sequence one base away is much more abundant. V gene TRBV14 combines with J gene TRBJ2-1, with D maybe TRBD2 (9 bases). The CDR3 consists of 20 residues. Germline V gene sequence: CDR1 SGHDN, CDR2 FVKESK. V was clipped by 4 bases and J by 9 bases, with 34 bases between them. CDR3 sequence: CASSRLTGVKTSGRVGEQFF. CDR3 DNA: TGTGCCAGCAGCCGCCTGACAGGGGTGAAGACTAGCGGCCGGGTAGGTGAGCAGTTCTTC.

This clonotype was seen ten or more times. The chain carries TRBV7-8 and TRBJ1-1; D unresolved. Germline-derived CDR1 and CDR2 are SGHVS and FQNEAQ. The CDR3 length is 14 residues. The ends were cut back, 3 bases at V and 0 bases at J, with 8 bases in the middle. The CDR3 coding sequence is TGTGCCAGCAGCTTGACCGGCATGAACACTGAAGCTTTCTTT. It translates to CASSLTGMNTEAFF.

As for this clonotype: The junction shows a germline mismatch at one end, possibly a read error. CDR3 sequence reads: CAGSPEPCGDRGRNEQFF. The CDR3 nucleotides read TGCGCCGGCAGCCCGGAACCCTGTGGGGACAGGGGGCGCAATGAGCAGTTCTTC. The chain carries TRBV5-1 and TRBJ2-1; 12 bases align to TRBD1. CDR1 is SGHRS and CDR2 is YFSETQ in the germline V gene. The CDR3 has 18 amino acids.

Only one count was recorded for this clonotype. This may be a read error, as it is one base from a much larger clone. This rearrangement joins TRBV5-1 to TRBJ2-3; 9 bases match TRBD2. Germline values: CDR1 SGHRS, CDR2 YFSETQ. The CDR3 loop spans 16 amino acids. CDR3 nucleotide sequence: TGCGTCAGCAGCTTACGAGCGGGAGGCCGCACAGATACGCAGTATTTT. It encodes CVSSLRAGGRTDTQYF.

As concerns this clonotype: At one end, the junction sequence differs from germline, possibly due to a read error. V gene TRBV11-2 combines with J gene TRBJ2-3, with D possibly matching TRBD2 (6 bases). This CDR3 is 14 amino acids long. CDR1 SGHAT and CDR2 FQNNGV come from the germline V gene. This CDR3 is CASSLGLPTRTQYF. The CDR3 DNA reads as TGTGCAAGCAGCCTGGGACTGCCCACACGTACGCAGTATTTT.

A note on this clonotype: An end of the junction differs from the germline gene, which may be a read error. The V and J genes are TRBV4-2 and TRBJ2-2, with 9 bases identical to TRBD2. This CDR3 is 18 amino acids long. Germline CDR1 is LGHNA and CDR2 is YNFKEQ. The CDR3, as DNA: TGTCCCAGGAGCCAAGCGTTCCGAGCGGGAGGCGTTACCAGGGAGCTGTTCTTT. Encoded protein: CPRSQAFRAGGVTRELFF.

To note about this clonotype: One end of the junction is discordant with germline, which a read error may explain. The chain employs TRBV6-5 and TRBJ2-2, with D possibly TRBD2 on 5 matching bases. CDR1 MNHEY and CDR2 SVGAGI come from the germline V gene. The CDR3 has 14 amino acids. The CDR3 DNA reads TGTGCCAGCAAAACTAACTGGGGAACCGGGGAGCTGATTTTT. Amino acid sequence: CASKTNWGTGELIF.

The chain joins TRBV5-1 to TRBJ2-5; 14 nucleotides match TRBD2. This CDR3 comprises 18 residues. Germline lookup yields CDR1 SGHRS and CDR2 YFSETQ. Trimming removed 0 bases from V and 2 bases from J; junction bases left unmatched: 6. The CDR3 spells CASSLEGTSGSGQETQYF. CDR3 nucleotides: TGCGCCAGCAGCTTGGAGGGGACTAGCGGGAGCGGGCAAGAGACCCAGTACTTC.

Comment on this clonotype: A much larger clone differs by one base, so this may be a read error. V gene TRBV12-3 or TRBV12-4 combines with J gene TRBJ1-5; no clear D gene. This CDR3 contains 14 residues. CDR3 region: CASSLLGANQSQHF. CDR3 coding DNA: TGTGCCAGCAGTTTGCTAGGAGCCAATCAGTCCCAGCATTTT.

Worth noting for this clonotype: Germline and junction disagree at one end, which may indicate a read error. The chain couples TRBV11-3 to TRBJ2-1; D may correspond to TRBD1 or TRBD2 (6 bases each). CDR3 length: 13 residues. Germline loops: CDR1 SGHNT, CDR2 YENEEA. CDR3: CATSAGGYKEQFF. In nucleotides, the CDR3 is TGCGCCACCAGTGCCGGGGGCTACAAAGAGCAGTTCTTC.

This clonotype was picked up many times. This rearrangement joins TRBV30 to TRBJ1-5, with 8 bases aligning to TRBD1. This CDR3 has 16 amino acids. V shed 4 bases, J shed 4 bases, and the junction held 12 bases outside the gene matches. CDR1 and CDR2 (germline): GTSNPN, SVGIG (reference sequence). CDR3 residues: CAWTDDRGFGNQPQHF. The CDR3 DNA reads TGTGCCTGGACTGACGACAGGGGTTTCGGAAATCAGCCCCAGCATTTT.

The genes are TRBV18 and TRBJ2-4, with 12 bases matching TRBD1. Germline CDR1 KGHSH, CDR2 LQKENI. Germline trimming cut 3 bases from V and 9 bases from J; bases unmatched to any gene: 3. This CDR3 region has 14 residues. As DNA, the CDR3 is TGTGCCAGCTCACCTCCGGGACAGGGGGCCATTCAGTACTTC. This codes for CASSPPGQGAIQYF. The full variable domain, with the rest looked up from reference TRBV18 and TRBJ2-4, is NAGVMQNPRHLVRRRGQEARLRCSPMKGHSHVYWYRQLPEEGLKFMVYLQKENIIDESGMPKERFSAEFPKEGPSILRIQQVVRGDSAAYFCASSPPGQGAIQYFGAGTRLSVL.

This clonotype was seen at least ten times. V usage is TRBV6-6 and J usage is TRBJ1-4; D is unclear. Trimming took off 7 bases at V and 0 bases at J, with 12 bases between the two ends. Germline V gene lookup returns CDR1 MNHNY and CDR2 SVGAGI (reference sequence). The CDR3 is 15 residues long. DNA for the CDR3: TGTGCCAGCAAAAACAGTCTATCAACTAATGAAAAACTGTTTTTT. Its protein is CASKNSLSTNEKLFF.

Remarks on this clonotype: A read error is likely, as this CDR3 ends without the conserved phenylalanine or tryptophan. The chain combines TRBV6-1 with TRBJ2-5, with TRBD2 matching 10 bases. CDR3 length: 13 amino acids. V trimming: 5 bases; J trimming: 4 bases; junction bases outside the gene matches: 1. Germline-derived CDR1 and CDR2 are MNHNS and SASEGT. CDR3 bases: TGTGCCAGCAGTCGACTAGCGGGAGAGACCCAGTACTTA. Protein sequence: CASSRLAGETQYL.

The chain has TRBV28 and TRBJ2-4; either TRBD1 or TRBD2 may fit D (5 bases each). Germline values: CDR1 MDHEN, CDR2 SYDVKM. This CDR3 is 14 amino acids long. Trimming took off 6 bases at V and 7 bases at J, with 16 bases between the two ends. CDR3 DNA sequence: TGTGCCAGCAGCGGTTCACAGGAGGCGAACATTCAGTACTTC. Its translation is CASSGSQEANIQYF.

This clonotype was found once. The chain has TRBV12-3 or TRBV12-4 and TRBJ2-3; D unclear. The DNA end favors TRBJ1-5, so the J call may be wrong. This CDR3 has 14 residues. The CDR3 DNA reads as TGTGCCAGCAGTAATCAGCGGGAGGGAGATGCGCAGCATTTT. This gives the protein CASSNQREGDAQHF.

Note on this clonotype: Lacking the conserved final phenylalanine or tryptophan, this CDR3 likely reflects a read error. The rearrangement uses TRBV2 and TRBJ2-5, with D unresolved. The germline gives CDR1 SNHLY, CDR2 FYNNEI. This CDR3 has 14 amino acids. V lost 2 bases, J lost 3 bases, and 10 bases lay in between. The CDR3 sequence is CASSEKNKEETQYI. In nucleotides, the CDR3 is TGTGCCAGCAGTGAAAAGAACAAGGAAGAGACCCAGTACATC.

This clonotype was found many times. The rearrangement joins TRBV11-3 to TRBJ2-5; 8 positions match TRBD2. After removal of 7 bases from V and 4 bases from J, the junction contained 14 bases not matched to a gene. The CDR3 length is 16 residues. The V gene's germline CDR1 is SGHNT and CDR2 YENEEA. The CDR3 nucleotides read TGTGCCAGCACCGACTATAGTCTAGCGGGCAGAGAGACCCAGTACTTC. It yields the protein CASTDYSLAGRETQYF.